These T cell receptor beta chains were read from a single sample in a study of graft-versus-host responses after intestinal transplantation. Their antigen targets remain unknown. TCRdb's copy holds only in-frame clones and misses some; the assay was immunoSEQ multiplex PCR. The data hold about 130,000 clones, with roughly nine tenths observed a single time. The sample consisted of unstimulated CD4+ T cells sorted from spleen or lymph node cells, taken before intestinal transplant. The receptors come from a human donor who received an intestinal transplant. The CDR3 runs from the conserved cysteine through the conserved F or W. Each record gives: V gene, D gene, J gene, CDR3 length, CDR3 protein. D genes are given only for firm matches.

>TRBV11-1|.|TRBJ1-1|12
CASSRQNTEAFF
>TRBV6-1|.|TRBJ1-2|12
CASSEDRLVYTF
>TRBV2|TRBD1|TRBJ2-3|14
CASSSTDRVDTQYF
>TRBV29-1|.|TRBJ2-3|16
CSVERGAGPTTDTQYF
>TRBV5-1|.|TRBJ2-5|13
CASSLGQEETQYF
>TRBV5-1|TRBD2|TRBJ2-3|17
CASSLMTAGDNTDTQYF
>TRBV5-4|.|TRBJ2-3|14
CASSLRVAPDTQYF
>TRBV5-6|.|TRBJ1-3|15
CASSPSQGFGNTIYF
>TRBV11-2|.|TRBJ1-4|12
CASSLITGKLFF
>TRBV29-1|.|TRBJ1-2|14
CSVESQILGDGYTF
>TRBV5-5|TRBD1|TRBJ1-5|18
CASSLGQGGRNSNQPQHF
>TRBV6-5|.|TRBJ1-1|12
CASSYQNTEAFF
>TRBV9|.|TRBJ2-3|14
CASSVRHFTDTQYF
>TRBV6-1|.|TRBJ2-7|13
CASSSPGTYEQYF
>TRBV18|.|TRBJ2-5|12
CASSPVLEAQYF
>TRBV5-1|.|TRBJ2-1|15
CASSLRASAGSEQFF
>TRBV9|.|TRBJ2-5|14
CASSVGAGQETQYF
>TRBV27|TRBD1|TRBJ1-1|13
CASSLQGQGEAFF
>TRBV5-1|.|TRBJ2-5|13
CASSEASQGTQYF
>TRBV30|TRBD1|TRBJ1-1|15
CAWSPFGTGRTEAFF
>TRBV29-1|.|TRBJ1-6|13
CSVGDNTNSPLHF
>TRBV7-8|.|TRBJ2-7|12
CASSLRSYEQYF
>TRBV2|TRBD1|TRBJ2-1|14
CASSRQGVGDEQFF
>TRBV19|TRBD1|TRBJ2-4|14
CASSFQGARDIQYF
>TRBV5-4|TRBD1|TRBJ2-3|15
CASSRGTGSLDTQYF
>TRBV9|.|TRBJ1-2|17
CASSVEPKGGSTGGYTF
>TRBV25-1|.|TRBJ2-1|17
CASSESFGGSVYNEQFF
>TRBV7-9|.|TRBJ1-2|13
CASSLGFAYGYTF
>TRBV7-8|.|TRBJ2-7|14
CASSLVQVDYEQYF
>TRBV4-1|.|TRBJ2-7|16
CASSQEIALGSYEQYF
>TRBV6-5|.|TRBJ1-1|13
CASSSPLNTEAFF
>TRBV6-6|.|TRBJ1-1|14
CASSYASDSTEAFF
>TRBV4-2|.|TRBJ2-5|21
CASSQEWGGASTQSLQETQYF
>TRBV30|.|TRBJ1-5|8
CAARPQHF
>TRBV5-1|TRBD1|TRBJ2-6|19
CASSRDASTGGTGANVLTF
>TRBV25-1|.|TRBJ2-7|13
CAVGADNRYEQYF
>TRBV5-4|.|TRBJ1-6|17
CASSLFGGGGRGSPLHF
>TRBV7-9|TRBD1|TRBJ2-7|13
CASRQTGDGGQYF
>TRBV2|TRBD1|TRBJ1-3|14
CASRRTGVGNTIYF
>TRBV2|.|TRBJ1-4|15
CASSENGATNEKLFF
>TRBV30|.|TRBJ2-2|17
CAWNSGVWGAYTGELFF